This T cell receptor (beta chain) is drawn from a study of Graves' ophthalmopathy and Graves' hyperthyroidism. Study-wide results and limits: Forecasting of ophthalmopathy progression by the model achieved approximately 70% sensitivity and 72% to 85% specificity.

This clonotype was detected many times. Its antigen is currently unknown. CDR3 size: 12 residues. V was clipped by 6 bases and J by 5 bases, with 10 bases between them. Each hyperthyroidism patient was newly diagnosed, with under 2 months' duration, and aged 18 to 65. Amplification from RNA transcripts yielded the TCR beta CDR3 regions. RT-PCR with HTBI primers came first, then second-round multiplex PCR. TCRdb recomputed calls from the multiplex PCR reads with MiXCR, one row per CDR3 protein. The sample carries approximately 380,000 distinct CDR3 sequences, 20% to 25% recorded once. This chain joins TRBV12-3 or TRBV12-4 and TRBJ1-1, with D perhaps TRBD1 (5 bases). This receptor was identified in a woman aged 18-35 years with stable Graves' hyperthyroidism. Sequenced: peripheral blood. The CDR3 region is CASSLRGTEAFF. DNA for the CDR3: TGTGCCAGCAGCTTGCGGGGGACTGAAGCTTTCTTT.